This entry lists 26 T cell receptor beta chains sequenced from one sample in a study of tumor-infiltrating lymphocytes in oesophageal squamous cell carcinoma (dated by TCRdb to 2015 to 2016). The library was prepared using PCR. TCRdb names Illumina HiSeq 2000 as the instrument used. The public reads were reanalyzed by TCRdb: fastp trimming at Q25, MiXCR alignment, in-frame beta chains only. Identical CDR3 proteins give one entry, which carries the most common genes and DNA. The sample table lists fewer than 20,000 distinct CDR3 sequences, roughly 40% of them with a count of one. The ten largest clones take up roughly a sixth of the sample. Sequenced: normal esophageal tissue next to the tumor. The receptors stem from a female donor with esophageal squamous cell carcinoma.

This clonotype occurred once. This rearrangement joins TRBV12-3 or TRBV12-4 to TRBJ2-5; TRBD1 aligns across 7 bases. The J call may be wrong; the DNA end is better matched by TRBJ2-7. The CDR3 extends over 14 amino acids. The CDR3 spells CASSPQTGTYEQYF. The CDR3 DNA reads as TGTGCCAGCAGTCCTCAGACAGGGACCTACGAGCAGTACTTC.

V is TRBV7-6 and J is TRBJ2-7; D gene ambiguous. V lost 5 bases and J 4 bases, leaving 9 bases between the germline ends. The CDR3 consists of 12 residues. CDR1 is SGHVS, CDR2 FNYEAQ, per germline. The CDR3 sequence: CASSQSQYEQYF. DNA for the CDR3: TGTGCCAGCAGCCAATCCCAGTACGAGCAGTACTTC.

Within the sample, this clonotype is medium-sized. The CDR3 loop reads CASSLGRGGNQPQHF. Written as DNA, the CDR3 is TGTGCCAGCAGCTTAGGAAGAGGGGGCAATCAGCCCCAGCATTTT. V usage is TRBV7-6 and J usage is TRBJ1-5, with a possible D match to TRBD1 (5 bases). The V gene lost 1 base and the J gene lost 2 bases, with 9 bases spanning the gap. CDR3 length: 15 amino acids. CDR1 SGHVS and CDR2 FNYEAQ come from the germline V gene.

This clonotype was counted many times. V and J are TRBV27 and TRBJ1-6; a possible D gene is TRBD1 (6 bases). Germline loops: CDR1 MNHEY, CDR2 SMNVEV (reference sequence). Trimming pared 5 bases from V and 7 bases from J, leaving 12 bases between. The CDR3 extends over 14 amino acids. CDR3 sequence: CASSLIRGNSPLHF. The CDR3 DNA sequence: TGTGCCAGCAGTCTAATCAGGGGAAATTCACCCCTCCACTTT.

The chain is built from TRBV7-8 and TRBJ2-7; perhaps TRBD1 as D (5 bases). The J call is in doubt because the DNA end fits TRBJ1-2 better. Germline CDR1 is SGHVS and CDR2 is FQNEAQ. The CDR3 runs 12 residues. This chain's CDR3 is CASSLAEGQYTF. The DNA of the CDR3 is TGTGCCAGCAGCTTAGCTGAGGGGCAGTACACCTTC.

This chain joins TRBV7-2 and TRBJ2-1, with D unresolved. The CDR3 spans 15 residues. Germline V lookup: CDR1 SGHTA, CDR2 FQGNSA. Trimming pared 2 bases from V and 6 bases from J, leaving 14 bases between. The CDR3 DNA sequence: TGTGCCAGCAGCTTAAACCTTGGACGAAGCAATGAGCAGTTCTTC. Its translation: CASSLNLGRSNEQFF.

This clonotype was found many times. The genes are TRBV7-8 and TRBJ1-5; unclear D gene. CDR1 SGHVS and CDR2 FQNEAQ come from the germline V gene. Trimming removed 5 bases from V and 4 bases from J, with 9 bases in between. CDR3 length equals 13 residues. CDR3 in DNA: TGTGCCAGCAGCCGAGAAAGAAATCAGCCCCAGCATTTT. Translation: CASSRERNQPQHF.

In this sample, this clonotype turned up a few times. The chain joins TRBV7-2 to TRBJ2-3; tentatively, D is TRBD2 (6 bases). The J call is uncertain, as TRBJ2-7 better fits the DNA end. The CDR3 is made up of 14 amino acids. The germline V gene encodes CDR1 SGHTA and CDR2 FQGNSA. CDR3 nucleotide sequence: TGTGCCAGCACTAGGACTACCGATAGGATAGAGCAGTACTTC. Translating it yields CASTRTTDRIEQYF.

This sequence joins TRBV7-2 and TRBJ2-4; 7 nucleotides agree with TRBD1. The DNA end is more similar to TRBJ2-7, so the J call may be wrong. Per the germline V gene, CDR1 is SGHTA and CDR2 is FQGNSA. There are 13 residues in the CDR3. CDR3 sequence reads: CASSPGQALEQYF. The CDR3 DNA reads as TGTGCCAGCAGCCCCGGACAGGCTCTCGAGCAGTACTTC.

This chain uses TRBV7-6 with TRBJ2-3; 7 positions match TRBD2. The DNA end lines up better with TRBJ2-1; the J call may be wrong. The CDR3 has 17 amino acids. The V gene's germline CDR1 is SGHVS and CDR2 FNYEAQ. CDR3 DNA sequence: TGTGCCAGCAGCTTAGAACTAGCGAGCCACTTTTACAATGAGCAGTTCTTC. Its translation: CASSLELASHFYNEQFF.

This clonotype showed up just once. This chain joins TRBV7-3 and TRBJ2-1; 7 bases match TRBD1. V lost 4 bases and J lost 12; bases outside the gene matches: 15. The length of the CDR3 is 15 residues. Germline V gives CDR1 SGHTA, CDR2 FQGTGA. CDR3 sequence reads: CASSYDRESTDTQFF. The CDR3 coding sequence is TGTGCCAGCAGCTACGACAGGGAGAGCACAGATACGCAGTTCTTC. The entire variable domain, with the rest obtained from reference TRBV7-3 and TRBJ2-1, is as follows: GAGVSQTPSNKVTEKGKYVELRCDPISGHTALYWYRQSLGQGPEFLIYFQGTGAADDSGLPNDRFFAVRPEGSVSTLKIQRTERGDSAVYLCASSYDRESTDTQFFGPGTRLTVL.

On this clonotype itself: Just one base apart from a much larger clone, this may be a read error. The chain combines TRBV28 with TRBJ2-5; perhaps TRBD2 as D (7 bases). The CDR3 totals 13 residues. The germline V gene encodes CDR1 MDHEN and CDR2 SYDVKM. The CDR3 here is CASSLPRGRGLYF. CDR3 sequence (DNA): TGTGCCAGCAGTTTACCCCGGGGGCGGGGGCTGTATTTT.

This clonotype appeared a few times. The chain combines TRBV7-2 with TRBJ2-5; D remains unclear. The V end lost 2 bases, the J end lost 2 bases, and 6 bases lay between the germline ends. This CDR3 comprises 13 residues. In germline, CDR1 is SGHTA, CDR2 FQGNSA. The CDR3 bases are TGTGCCAGCAGCTTATCCAGGCAAGAGACCCAGTACTTC. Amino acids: CASSLSRQETQYF.

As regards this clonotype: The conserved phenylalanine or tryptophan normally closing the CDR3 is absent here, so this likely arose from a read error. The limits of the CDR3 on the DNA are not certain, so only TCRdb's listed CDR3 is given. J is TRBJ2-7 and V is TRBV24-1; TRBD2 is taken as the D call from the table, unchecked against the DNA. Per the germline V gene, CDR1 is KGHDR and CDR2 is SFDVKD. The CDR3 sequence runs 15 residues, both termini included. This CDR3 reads CATSEGLNYGYTFGS.

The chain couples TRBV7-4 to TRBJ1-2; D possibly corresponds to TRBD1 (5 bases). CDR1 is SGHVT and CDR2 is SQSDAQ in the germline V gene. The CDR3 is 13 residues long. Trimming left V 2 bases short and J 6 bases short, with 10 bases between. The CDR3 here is CASSLLRVDGYTF. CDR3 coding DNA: TGTGCCAGCAGCTTACTCAGGGTTGATGGCTACACCTTC.

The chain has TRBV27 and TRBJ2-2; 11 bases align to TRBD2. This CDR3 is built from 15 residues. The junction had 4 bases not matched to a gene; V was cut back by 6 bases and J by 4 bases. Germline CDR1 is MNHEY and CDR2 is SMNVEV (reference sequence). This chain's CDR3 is CASSPLAGVTGELFF. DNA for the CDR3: TGTGCCAGCAGCCCACTAGCGGGAGTCACCGGGGAGCTGTTTTTT.

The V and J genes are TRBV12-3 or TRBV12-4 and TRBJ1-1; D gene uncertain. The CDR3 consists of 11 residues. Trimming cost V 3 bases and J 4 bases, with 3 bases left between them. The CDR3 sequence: CASSFTTEAFF. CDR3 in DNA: TGTGCCAGCAGTTTCACCACTGAAGCTTTCTTT.

CDR3 loop: CASSAVGSYNEQYF. The DNA of the CDR3 is TGTGCCAGCAGCGCCGTAGGCTCCTACAATGAGCAGTACTTC. The chain has TRBV11-1 and TRBJ2-5; D is unclear. Germline CDR1 reads SGHAT; CDR2 reads FQDESV (reference sequence). This CDR3 spans 14 amino acids. V dropped 5 bases and J dropped 11 bases, with 21 bases sitting between them.

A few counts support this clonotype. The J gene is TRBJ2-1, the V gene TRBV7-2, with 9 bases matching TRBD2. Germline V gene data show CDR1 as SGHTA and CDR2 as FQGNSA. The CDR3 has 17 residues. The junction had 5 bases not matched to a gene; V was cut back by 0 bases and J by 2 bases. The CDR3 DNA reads TGTGCCAGCAGCTTAGCGCCTAGCGGGACTGCCTACAATGAGCAGTTCTTC. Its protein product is CASSLAPSGTAYNEQFF.

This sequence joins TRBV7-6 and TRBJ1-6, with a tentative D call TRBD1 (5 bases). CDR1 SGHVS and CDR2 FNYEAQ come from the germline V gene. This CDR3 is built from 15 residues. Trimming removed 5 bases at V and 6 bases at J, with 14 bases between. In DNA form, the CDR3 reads TGTGCCAGCAGCCCGGGACTGAATCGTAATTCACCCCTCCACTTT. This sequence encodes CASSPGLNRNSPLHF.

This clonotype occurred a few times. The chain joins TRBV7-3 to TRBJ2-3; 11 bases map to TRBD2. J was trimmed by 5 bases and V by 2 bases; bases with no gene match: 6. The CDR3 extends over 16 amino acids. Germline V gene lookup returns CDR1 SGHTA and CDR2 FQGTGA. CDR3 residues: CASSLLAGGRGDTQYF. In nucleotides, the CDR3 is TGTGCCAGCAGCTTACTAGCGGGGGGTAGGGGAGATACGCAGTATTTT.

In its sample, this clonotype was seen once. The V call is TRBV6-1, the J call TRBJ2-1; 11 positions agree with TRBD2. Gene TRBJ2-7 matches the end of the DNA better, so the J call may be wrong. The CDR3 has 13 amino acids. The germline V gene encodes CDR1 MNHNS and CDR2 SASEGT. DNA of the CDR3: TGTGCCAGCGGGACTAGCGGTTACAATGAGCAGTACTTC. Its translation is CASGTSGYNEQYF.

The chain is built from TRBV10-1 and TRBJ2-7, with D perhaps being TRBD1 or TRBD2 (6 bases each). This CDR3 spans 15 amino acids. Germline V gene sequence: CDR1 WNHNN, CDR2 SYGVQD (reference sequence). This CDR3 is CAIRRAAEGAYEQYF. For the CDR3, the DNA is TGCGCAATAAGAAGGGCAGCGGAGGGGGCCTACGAGCAGTACTTC.

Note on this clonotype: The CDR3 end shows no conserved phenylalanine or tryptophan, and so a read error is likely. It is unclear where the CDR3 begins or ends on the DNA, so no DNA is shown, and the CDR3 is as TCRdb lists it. CDR3 sequence reads: CASSLFRFPRPSTSAP. V is TRBV7-9 and J is TRBJ1-1; the DNA was not compared with TRBD1, the D call given in the table. Germline CDR1 and CDR2: SEHNR and FQNEAQ (reference sequence). The CDR3 is 16 residues long, ends included.

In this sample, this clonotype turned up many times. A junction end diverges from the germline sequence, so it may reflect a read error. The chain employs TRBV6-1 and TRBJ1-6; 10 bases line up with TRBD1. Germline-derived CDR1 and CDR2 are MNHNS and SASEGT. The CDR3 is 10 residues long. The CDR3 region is CASSEGTGGF. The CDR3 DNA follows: TGTGCCAGCAGTGAAGGGACAGGGGGGTTT.

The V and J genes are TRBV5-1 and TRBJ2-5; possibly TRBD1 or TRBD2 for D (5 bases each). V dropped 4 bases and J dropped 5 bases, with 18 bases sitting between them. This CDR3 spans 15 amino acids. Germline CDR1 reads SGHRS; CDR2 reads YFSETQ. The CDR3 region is CASSPVGLAAETQYF. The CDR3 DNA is TGCGCCAGCAGCCCGGTGGGGCTAGCCGCCGAGACCCAGTACTTC.